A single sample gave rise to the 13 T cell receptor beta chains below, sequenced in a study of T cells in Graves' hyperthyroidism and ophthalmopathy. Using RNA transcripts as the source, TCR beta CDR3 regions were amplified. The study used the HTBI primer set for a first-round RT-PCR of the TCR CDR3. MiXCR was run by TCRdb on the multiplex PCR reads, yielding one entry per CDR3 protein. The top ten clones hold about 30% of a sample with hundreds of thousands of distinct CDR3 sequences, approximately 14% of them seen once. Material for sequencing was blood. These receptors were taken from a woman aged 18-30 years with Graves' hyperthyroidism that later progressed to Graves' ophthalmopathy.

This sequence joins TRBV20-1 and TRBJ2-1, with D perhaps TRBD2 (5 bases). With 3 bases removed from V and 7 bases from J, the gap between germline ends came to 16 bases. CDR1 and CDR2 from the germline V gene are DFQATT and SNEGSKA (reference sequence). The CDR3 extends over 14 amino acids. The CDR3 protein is CSASGLPSVNEQFF. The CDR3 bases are TGCAGTGCTAGCGGACTTCCAAGTGTTAATGAGCAGTTCTTC.

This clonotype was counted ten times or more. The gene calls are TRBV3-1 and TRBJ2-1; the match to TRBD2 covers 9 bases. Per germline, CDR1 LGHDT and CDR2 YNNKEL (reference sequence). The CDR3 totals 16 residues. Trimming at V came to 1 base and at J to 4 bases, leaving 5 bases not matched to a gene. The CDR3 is CASSQGIGLAYNEQFF. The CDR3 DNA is TGTGCCAGCAGCCAAGGGATAGGACTAGCGTACAATGAGCAGTTCTTC.

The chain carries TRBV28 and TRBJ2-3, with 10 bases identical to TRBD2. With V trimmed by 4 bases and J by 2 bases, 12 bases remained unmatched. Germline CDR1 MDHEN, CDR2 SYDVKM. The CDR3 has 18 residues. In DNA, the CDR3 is TGTGCCAGCAGTTCACCCGCCAAGCTAGCGGGAGCCACAGATACGCAGTATTTT. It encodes CASSSPAKLAGATDTQYF.

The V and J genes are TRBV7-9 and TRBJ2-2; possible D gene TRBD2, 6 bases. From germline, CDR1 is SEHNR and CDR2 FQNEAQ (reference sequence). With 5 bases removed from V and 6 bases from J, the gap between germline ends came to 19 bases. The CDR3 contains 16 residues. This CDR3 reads CASSPGGGYVAGELFF. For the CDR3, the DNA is TGTGCCAGCAGCCCGGGTGGAGGGTATGTTGCCGGGGAGCTGTTTTTT.

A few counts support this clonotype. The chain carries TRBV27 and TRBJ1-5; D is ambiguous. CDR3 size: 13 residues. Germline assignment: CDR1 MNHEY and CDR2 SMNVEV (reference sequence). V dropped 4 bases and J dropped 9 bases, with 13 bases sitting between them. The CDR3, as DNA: TGTGCCAGCAGTTCCCATATTTATCGGCCCCAGCATTTT. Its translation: CASSSHIYRPQHF.

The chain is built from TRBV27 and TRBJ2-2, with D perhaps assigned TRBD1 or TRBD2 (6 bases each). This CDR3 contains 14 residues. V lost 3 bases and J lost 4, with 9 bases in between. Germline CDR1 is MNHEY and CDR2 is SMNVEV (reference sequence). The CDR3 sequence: CASSFRGATGELFF. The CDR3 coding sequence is TGTGCCAGCAGTTTTAGGGGGGCCACCGGGGAGCTGTTTTTT.

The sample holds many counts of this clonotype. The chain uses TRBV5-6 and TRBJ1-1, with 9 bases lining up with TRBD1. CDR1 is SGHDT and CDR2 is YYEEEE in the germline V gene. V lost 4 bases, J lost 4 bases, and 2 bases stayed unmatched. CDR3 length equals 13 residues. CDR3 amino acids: CASSLDRGTEAFF. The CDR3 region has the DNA TGTGCCAGCAGCCTGGACAGGGGCACTGAAGCTTTCTTT.

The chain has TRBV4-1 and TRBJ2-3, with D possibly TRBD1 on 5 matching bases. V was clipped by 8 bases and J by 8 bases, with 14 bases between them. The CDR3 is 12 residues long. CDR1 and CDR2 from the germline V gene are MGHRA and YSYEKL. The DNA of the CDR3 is TGCGCCAGCGGCCTAGTGCAGGGTACGCAGTATTTT. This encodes CASGLVQGTQYF.

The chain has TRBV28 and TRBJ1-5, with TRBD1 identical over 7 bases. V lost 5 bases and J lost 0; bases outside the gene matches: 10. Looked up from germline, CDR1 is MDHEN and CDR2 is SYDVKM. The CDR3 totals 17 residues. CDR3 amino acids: CASSASGGQNSNQPQHF. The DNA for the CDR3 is TGTGCCAGCAGTGCATCCGGGGGACAGAATAGCAATCAGCCCCAGCATTTT.

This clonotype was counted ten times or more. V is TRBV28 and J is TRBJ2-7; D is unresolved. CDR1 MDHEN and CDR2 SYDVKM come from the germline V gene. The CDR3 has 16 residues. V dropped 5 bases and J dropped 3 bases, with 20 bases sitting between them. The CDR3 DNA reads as TGTGCCAGCAGTCCCCTTGGGAACACCTTGATCTACGAGCAGTACTTC. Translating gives CASSPLGNTLIYEQYF.

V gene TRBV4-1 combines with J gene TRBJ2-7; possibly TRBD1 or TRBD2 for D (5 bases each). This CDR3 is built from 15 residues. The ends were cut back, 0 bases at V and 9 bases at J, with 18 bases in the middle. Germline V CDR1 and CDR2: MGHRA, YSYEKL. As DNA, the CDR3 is TGCGCCAGCAGCCAAGATGTCGGGGACGCTTTAGTGCAGTACTTC. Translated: CASSQDVGDALVQYF.

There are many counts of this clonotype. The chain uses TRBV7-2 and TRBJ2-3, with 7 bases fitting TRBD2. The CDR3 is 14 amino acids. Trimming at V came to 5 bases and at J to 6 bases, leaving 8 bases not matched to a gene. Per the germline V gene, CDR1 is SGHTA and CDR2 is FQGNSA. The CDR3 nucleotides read TGTGCCAGCAGCCGTAGCGGGTCGATCGATACGCAGTATTTT. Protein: CASSRSGSIDTQYF.

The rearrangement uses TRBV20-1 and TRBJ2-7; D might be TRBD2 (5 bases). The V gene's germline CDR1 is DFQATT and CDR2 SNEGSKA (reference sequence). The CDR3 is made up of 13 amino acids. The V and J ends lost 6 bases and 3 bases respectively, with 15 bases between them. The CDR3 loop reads CSAIRPEGYEQYF. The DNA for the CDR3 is TGCAGTGCAATCCGTCCCGAGGGCTACGAGCAGTACTTC.